This entry lists 14 T cell receptor beta chains sequenced from one sample in a study of blood T cell repertoires in COVID-19 (dated by TCRdb to about 2020). Receptors were amplified or captured by the immunoSEQ multiplex PCR assay. In TCRdb, the immuneACCESS table is reduced to in-frame sequences with V and J assigned. These tables do not hold every clone; where another copy was compared, an unresolved V gene accounts for under half, and the others remain unexplained. The sample data list some 190,000 clones, and approximately 89% of these were observed just once. 7.5% to 9.5% of the sample goes to the ten largest clones. Sequencing used peripheral blood. These receptor sequences come from a woman aged 60-75 years with acute or convalescent COVID-19.

Within the sample, this clone is medium-sized. The chain uses TRBV7-9 and TRBJ2-7; 10 bases match TRBD2. The V gene's germline CDR1 is SEHNR and CDR2 FQNEAQ (reference sequence). V lost 5 bases, J lost 6 bases, and 10 bases stayed unmatched. The CDR3 loop spans 15 amino acids. The CDR3 spells CASSTSLAGVAEQYF. The CDR3 bases are TGTGCCAGCAGCACAAGCCTAGCGGGAGTTGCCGAGCAGTACTTC.

The chain couples TRBV5-1 to TRBJ2-7; 7 bases fit TRBD1. The CDR3 consists of 14 residues. The V gene's germline CDR1 is SGHRS and CDR2 YFSETQ. The junction had 5 bases not matched to a gene; V was cut back by 4 bases and J by 1 base. CDR3 in DNA: TGCGCCAGCAGCGACAGGGCTAGGTCCTACGAGCAGTACTTC. Its protein product is CASSDRARSYEQYF.

The V gene is TRBV29-1, the J gene TRBJ2-1; D is possibly TRBD1 (5 bases). There are 11 residues in the CDR3. CDR1 and CDR2 (germline): SQVTM, ANQGSEA. V lost 4 bases and J lost 7, with 8 bases in between. CDR3 nucleotide sequence: TGCAGCGTTGGGCGACAGAATGAGCAGTTCTTC. This codes for CSVGRQNEQFF.

The chain is built from TRBV2 and TRBJ1-1, with D possibly being TRBD1 (5 bases). CDR1 is SNHLY, CDR2 FYNNEI, per germline. The CDR3 has 15 amino acids. Trimming took off 4 bases at V and 0 bases at J, with 12 bases between the two ends. CDR3 loop: CASSAQGGMNTEAFF. CDR3 sequence (DNA): TGTGCCAGCAGTGCGCAGGGAGGTATGAACACTGAAGCTTTCTTT. The full variable domain, in which reference TRBV2 and TRBJ1-1 provide the parts outside the CDR3, is EPEVTQTPSHQVTQMGQEVILRCVPISNHLYFYWYRQILGQKVEFLVSFYNNEISEKSEIFDDQFSVERPDGSNFTLKIRSTKLEDSAMYFCASSAQGGMNTEAFFGQGTRLTVV.

This clone appeared a single time. J is TRBJ2-1 and V is TRBV21-1; TRBD2, as called in the table, went unchecked against the DNA. TRBV21-1 is assigned pseudogene status. The CDR3 covers 15 residues. CDR3 sequence (DNA): TGTGCCAGCACCCCTTGGGAACTACGGGATAATGAGCAGTTCTTC. The encoded protein is CASTPWELRDNEQFF.

The V and J genes are TRBV29-1 and TRBJ1-1; 9 positions agree with TRBD1. J gave up 1 base and V 3 bases, and 6 bases lay outside the gene matches. The CDR3 loop spans 15 amino acids. Germline CDR1 SQVTM, CDR2 ANQGSEA. The CDR3 loop reads CSVDGRDRENTEAFF. DNA for the CDR3: TGCAGCGTTGATGGCCGGGACAGGGAGAACACTGAAGCTTTCTTT.

The gene calls are TRBV7-2 and TRBJ1-6, with 8 bases aligning to TRBD1. V was pared by 2 bases and J by 9 bases, with 6 bases of the junction left unmatched. The germline CDR1 and CDR2 sequences are SGHTA and FQGNSA. CDR3 length: 15 residues. CDR3 sequence reads: CASSLTGDRFSPLHF. The CDR3 nucleotides are TGTGCCAGCAGCTTAACAGGGGACAGGTTTTCACCCCTCCACTTT.

This chain joins TRBV28 and TRBJ1-1; 8 bases are shared with TRBD1. Germline V gives CDR1 MDHEN, CDR2 SYDVKM. The CDR3 covers 13 residues. The CDR3 sequence: CAVWGQVAYKTFF. CDR3 nucleotide sequence: TGTGCAGTTTGGGGACAGGTGGCCTACAAAACTTTCTTT.

This clone was seen just once. The V call is TRBV19, the J call TRBJ1-4; 8 nucleotides match TRBD1. The CDR3 is 15 residues long. The ends lost 5 bases at V and 4 bases at J; junction bases unmatched: 6. Germline V lookup: CDR1 LNHDA, CDR2 SQIVND (reference sequence). Written as DNA, the CDR3 is TGTGCCAGTAGTCCTCGGGACAGGAGTAATGAAAAACTGTTTTTT. Translating gives CASSPRDRSNEKLFF. Drawing the rest from reference TRBV19 and TRBJ1-4, the complete variable domain is DGGITQSPKYLFRKEGQNVTLSCEQNLNHDAMYWYRQDPGQGLRLIYYSQIVNDFQKGDIAEGYSVSREKKESFPLTVTSAQKNPTAFYLCASSPRDRSNEKLFFGSGTQLSVL.

The V call is TRBV6-2 or TRBV6-3, the J call TRBJ2-5; 7 bases line up with TRBD1. The CDR3 is made up of 13 amino acids. CDR1 is MNHEY, CDR2 SVGEGT, per germline. Losses at the gene ends were 3 bases for V and 5 bases for J; bases not matched to a gene: 3. The CDR3 loop reads CASSYTGVETQYF. The CDR3 DNA reads TGTGCCAGCAGTTATACAGGGGTGGAGACCCAGTACTTC.

The chain links TRBV4-1 to TRBJ2-5, with D possibly TRBD2 on 6 matching bases. Germline CDR1 and CDR2: MGHRA and YSYEKL. CDR3 length: 15 residues. V lost 1 base to trimming and J lost 5 bases, with 14 bases between them. The CDR3 is CASSQGETRGETQYF. The CDR3 DNA reads TGCGCCAGCAGCCAAGGCGAGACCCGGGGGGAGACCCAGTACTTC.

The V gene is TRBV15, the J gene TRBJ2-5; 8 bases fit TRBD2. The CDR3 extends over 15 amino acids. V lost 2 bases, J lost 5 bases, and 7 bases stayed unmatched. CDR1 and CDR2 from the germline V gene are LNHNV and YYDKDF (reference sequence). The CDR3 coding sequence is TGTGCCACCAGCAGAACTCGGGAGGGGTGGGAGACCCAGTACTTC. Its protein is CATSRTREGWETQYF.

This rearrangement joins TRBV25-1 to TRBJ1-2; 8 bases are shared with TRBD1. Germline V gene lookup returns CDR1 MGHDK and CDR2 SYGVNS. This CDR3 has 14 residues. J was trimmed by 6 bases and V by 5 bases; bases with no gene match: 8. In DNA form, the CDR3 reads TGTGCCAGCAGTTTTGGACAGGGTTACGATGGCTACACCTTC. Protein product: CASSFGQGYDGYTF.

The V call is TRBV28, the J call TRBJ2-1, with TRBD2 matching 8 bases. The V gene end was trimmed by 4 bases and the J gene end by 0 bases; junction bases not matched to a gene: 2. The CDR3 runs 15 residues. Germline V lookup: CDR1 MDHEN, CDR2 SYDVKM. In nucleotides, the CDR3 is TGTGCCAGCAGTTCCGGGACTAGCTCCTACAATGAGCAGTTCTTC. This codes for CASSSGTSSYNEQFF.